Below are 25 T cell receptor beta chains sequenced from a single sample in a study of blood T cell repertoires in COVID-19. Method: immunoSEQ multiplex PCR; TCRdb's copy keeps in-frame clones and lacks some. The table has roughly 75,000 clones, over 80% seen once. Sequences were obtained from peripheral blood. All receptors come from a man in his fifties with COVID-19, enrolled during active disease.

The CDR3 spells CASSPERRDGYEQYF. The CDR3 DNA is TGTGCCAGCTCACCAGAAAGGCGGGACGGCTACGAGCAGTACTTC. The rearrangement uses TRBV18 and TRBJ2-7, with D tentatively TRBD2 (6 bases). Between the trimmed V and J ends, which lost 2 bases and 3 bases, there was a span of 14 bases. Germline V gene sequence: CDR1 KGHSH, CDR2 LQKENI. The CDR3 covers 15 residues.

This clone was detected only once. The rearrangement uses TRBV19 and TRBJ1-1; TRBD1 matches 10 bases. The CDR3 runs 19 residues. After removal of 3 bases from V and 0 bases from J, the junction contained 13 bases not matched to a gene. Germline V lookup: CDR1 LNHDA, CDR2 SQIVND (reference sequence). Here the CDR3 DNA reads TGTGCCAGTAGTATGGGCCCGTCCGGGACAGGGGTAATGAACACTGAAGCTTTCTTT. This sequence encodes CASSMGPSGTGVMNTEAFF.

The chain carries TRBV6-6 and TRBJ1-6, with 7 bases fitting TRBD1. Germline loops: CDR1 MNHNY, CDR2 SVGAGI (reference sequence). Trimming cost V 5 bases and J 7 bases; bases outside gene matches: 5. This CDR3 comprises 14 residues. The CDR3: CASSPGTANSPLHF. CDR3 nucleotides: TGTGCCAGCAGTCCCGGGACAGCGAATTCACCCCTCCACTTT.

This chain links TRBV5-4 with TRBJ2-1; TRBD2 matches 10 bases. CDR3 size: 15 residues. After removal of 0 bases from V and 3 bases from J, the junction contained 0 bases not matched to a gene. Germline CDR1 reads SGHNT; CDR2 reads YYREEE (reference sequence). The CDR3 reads CASSLEREGYNEQFF. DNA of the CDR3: TGTGCCAGCAGCTTGGAGCGGGAGGGCTACAATGAGCAGTTCTTC.

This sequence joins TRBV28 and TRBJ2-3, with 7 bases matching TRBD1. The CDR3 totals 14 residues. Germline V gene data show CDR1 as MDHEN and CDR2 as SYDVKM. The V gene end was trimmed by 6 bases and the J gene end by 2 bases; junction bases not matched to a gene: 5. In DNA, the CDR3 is TGTGCCAGCAGCATCGGACAGGACACAGATACGCAGTATTTT. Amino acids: CASSIGQDTDTQYF. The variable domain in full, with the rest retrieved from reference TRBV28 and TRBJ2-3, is DVKVTQSSRYLVKRTGEKVFLECVQDMDHENMFWYRQDPGLGLRLIYFSYDVKMKEKGDIPEGYSVSREKKERFSLILESASTNQTSMYLCASSIGQDTDTQYFGPGTRLTVL.

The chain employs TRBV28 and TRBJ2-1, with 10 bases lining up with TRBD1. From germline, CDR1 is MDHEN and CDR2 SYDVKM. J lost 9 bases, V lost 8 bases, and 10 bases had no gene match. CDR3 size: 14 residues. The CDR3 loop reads CASGGTGEWIEQFF. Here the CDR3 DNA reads TGTGCCAGCGGGGGGACAGGGGAATGGATTGAGCAGTTCTTC.

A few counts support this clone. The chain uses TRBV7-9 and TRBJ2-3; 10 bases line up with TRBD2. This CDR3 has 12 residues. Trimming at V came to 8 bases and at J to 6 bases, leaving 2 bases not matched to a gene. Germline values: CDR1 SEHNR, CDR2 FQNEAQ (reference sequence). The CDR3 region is CASVSGRDTQYF. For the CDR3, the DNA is TGTGCCAGCGTTAGCGGGAGGGATACGCAGTATTTT.

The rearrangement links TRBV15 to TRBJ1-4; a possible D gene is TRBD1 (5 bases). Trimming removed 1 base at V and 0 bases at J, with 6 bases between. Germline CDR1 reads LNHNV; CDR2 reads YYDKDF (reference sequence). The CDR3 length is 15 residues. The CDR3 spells CATSRVGPTNEKLFF. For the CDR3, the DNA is TGTGCCACCAGCAGAGTGGGGCCAACTAATGAAAAACTGTTTTTT.

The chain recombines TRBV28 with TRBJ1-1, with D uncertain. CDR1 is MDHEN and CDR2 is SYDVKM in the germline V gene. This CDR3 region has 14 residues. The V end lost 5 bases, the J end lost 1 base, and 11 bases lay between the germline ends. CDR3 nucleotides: TGTGCCAGCAGTCAACAGTTTGGGAACACTGAAGCTTTCTTT. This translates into CASSQQFGNTEAFF.

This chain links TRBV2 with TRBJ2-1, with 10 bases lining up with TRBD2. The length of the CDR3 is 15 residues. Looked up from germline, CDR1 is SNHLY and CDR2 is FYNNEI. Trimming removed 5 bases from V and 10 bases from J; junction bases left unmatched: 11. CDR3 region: CASSRMGRTSGEQFF. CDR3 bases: TGTGCCAGCAGTCGAATGGGTCGGACTAGCGGAGAGCAGTTCTTC.

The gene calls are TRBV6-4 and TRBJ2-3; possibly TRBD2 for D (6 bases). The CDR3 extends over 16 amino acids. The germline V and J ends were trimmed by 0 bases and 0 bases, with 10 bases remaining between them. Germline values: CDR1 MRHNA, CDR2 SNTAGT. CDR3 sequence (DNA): TGTGCCAGCAGTGACTCGCCAGGGACTAGCACAGATACGCAGTATTTT. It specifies CASSDSPGTSTDTQYF.

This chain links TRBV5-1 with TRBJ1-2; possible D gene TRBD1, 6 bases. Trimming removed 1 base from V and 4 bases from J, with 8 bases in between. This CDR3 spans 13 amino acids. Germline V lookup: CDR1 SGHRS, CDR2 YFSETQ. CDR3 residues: CASSLKGGYGYTF. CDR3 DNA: TGCGCCAGCAGCTTGAAAGGGGGCTATGGCTACACCTTC.

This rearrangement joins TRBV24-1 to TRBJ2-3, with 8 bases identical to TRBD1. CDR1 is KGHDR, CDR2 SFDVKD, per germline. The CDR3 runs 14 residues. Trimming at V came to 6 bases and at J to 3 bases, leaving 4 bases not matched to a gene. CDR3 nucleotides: TGTGCCACCAGTTGGGGACAGGCGACAGATACGCAGTATTTT. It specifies CATSWGQATDTQYF.

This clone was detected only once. The CDR3 DNA reads TGTGCCAGCAGCCGTTTGGGGGAGGGGGGGACAGATACGCAGTATTTT. It yields the protein CASSRLGEGGTDTQYF. The chain couples TRBV4-2 to TRBJ2-3; D perhaps matches TRBD2 (7 bases). Trimming stripped 4 bases from V and 3 bases from J, with 17 bases between. The CDR3 consists of 16 residues. Germline values: CDR1 LGHNA, CDR2 YNFKEQ.

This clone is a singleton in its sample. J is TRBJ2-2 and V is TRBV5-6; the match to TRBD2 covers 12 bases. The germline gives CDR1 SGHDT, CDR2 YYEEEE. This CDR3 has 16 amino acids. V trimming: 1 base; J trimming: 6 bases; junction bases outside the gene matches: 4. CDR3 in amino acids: CASSLLGLAGSGELFF. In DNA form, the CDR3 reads TGTGCCAGCAGCTTGCTAGGACTAGCGGGATCCGGGGAGCTGTTTTTT.

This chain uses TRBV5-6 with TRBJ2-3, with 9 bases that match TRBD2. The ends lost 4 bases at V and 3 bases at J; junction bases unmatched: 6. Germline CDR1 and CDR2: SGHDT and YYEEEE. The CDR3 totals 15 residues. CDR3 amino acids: CASSPGLAITDTQYF. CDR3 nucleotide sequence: TGTGCCAGCAGCCCCGGACTAGCGATTACAGATACGCAGTATTTT.

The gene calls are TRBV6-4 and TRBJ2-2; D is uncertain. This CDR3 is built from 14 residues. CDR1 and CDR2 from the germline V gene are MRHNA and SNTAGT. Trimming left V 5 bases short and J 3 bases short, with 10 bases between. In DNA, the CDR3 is TGTGCCAGCAGTCCGTCGGGTCACACCGGGGAGCTGTTTTTT. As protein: CASSPSGHTGELFF.

The CDR3 DNA follows: TGTGCCAGCAGCTCGACCTTGGAGGGAGTATACAATGAGCAGTTCTTC. Translation: CASSSTLEGVYNEQFF. The J gene is TRBJ2-1, the V gene TRBV11-2; TRBD2 might be the D (6 bases). The length of the CDR3 is 16 residues. Germline V lookup: CDR1 SGHAT, CDR2 FQNNGV. Trimming left V 4 bases short and J 4 bases short, with 17 bases between.

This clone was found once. The CDR3 is CASSFSYYEQYF. CDR3 in DNA: TGTGCCAGCAGTTTTTCCTATTACGAGCAGTACTTC. V is TRBV28 and J is TRBJ2-7; D gene uncertain. The CDR3 has 12 residues. Trimming pared 3 bases from V and 4 bases from J, leaving 7 bases between. Germline V gives CDR1 MDHEN, CDR2 SYDVKM. Full variable domain (missing parts from reference TRBV28 and TRBJ2-7): DVKVTQSSRYLVKRTGEKVFLECVQDMDHENMFWYRQDPGLGLRLIYFSYDVKMKEKGDIPEGYSVSREKKERFSLILESASTNQTSMYLCASSFSYYEQYFGPGTRLTVT.

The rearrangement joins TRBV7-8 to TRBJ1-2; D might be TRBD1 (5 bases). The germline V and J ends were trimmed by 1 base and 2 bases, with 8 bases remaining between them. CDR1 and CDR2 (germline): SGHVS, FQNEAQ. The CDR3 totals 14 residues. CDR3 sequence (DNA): TGTGCCAGCAGCTTAGTGGGGGGGAACTATGGCTACACCTTC. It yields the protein CASSLVGGNYGYTF.

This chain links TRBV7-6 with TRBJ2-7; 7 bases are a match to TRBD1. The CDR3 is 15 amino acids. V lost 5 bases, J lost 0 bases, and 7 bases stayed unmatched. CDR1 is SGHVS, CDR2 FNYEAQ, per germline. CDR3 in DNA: TGTGCCAGCAGCCCAGGACAGGACAGCTCCTACGAGCAGTACTTC. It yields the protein CASSPGQDSSYEQYF.

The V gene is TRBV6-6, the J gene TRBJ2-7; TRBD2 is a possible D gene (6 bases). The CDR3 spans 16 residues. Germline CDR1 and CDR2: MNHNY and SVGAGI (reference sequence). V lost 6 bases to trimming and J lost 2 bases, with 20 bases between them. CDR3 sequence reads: CASSSSGTLRTYEQYF. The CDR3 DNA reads TGTGCCAGCAGCTCCTCCGGGACTCTTAGGACCTACGAGCAGTACTTC.

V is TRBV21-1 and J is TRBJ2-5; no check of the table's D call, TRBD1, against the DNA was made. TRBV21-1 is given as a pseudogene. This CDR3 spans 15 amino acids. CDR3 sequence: CASSGRQVGQETQYF. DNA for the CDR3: TGTGCCAGCAGCGGTCGACAGGTGGGCCAAGAGACCCAGTACTTC.

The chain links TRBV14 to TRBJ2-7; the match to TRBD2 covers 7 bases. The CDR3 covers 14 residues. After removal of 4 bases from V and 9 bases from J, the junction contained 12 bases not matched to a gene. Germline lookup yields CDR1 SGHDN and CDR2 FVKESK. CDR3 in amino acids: CASSLVRGTGGQYF. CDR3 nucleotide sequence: TGTGCCAGCAGCCTGGTGCGGGGGACTGGTGGGCAGTACTTC.

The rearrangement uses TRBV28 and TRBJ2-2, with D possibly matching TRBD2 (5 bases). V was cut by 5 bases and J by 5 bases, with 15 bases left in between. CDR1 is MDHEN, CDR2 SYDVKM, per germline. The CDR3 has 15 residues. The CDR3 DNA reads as TGTGCCAGCAGTCCCGGAGACCCGGGGACCGGGGAGCTGTTTTTT. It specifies CASSPGDPGTGELFF.